This T cell receptor beta chain was documented in a study of T-cell memory formation after mild COVID-19. Study-wide context: The TCR clusters were mostly specific to one donor.

Notes on the study in general: Nothing confirmed that second-wave clones peaking on day 37 were specific for SARS-CoV-2. CD4/CD8 balance characterized clones contracting day 15 to 85, and CD4+ skew characterized later expanders.

The CDR3 covers 16 residues. The germline CDR1 and CDR2 sequences are LGHNA and YSLEER. V lost 4 bases to trimming and J lost 4 bases, with 18 bases between them. TCRdb re-derived calls from the 5' RACE reads in MiXCR, one entry per CDR3 protein. The table lists roughly 89,000 distinct CDR3 sequences, around 13% of them singletons. As concerns this clonotype: Antigen unknown.

The origin of this receptor is an adult woman who had mild COVID-19 (a few samples of this study predate the infection). Cell type and time point are not known. The sequencing input was PBMCs or a T cell subset sorted from them (not recorded which). V gene TRBV4-3 combines with J gene TRBJ2-3; D tentatively fits TRBD1 or TRBD2 (5 bases each). CDR3 DNA: TGCGCCAGCAGCCCGGGGCAAAGCTGGCGGTCAGATACGCAGTATTTT. Translated, it gives CASSPGQSWRSDTQYF.